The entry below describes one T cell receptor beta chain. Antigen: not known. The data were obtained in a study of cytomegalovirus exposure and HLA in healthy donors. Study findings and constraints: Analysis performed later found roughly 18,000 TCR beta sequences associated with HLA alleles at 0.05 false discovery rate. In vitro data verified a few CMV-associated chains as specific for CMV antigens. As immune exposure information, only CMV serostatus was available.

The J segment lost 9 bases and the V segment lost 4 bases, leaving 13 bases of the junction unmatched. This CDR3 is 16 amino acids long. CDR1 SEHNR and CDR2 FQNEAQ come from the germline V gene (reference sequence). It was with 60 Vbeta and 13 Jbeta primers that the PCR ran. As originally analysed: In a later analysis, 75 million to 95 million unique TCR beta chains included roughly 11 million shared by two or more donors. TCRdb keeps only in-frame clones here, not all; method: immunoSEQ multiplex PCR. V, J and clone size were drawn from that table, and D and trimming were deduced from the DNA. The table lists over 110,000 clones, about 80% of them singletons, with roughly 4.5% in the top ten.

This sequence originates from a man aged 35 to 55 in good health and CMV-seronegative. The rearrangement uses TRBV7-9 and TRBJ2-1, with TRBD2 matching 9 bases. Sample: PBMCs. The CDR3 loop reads CASSSPLAGTIGEQFF. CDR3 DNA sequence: TGTGCCAGCAGCTCTCCCCTAGCGGGGACAATTGGTGAGCAGTTCTTC.